Sequencing of this TCR beta chain was carried out in a study of blood T cell repertoires in COVID-19. Study background: Italy, Spain and the United States were the sources of the convalescent and acute COVID-19 samples. T cells, B-cell-depleted T cells, or PBMCs provided the cDNA or gDNA that served as material.

This CDR3 is 16 amino acids long. The germline gives CDR1 MDHEN, CDR2 SYDVKM. V shed 2 bases and J shed 3 bases, with 17 bases lying between them. Per the original methods: Estimates of nucleated cell counts were drawn from the amplification of reference gene primers. Data came from immunoSEQ multiplex PCR; TCRdb stores just in-frame clones and leaves some out. V, J and clone size are taken as reported in that table, and D and trimming were inferred from the DNA itself. Among over 250,000 clones, approximately 83% were seen once, and the ten largest hold over 9%. The sequence was collected from a woman in her forties or fifties who had recovered from COVID-19. This chain joins TRBV28 and TRBJ2-7; possibly TRBD2 for D (6 bases). The sample comprised peripheral blood. DNA of the CDR3: TGTGCCAGCAGTTTAAATGGGATAAGCGGGCACTACGAGCAGTACTTC. Its protein product is CASSLNGISGHYEQYF.